This TCR beta chain originates from a study of OX40 agonist ivuxolimab in advanced cancers. To note about this clone: What it recognizes is unknown.

The CDR3 has 16 amino acids. Germline trimming cut 3 bases from V and 0 bases from J; bases unmatched to any gene: 8. In germline, CDR1 is ENHRY, CDR2 SYGVKD. Profiled with immunoSEQ multiplex PCR; TCRdb holds only in-frame clones, not every one. The sample lists 80,000 to 95,000 clones, roughly 94% occurring once. General study results and limits: At doses 0.1 to 3.0 mg/kg, CD4+ and CD8+ clones expanded.

The source of this sequence is an adult with an advanced solid tumor such as melanoma, head and neck, liver or kidney cancer. The sequences come from CD4+ or CD8+ T cells sorted from blood, collected in a trial of the OX40 agonist ivuxolimab. V gene TRBV10-3 combines with J gene TRBJ2-7; 7 nucleotides match TRBD1. The DNA of the CDR3 is TGTGCCATCAGTGACTCTCAGACAGGGAACTCCTACGAGCAGTACTTC. Translated: CAISDSQTGNSYEQYF.